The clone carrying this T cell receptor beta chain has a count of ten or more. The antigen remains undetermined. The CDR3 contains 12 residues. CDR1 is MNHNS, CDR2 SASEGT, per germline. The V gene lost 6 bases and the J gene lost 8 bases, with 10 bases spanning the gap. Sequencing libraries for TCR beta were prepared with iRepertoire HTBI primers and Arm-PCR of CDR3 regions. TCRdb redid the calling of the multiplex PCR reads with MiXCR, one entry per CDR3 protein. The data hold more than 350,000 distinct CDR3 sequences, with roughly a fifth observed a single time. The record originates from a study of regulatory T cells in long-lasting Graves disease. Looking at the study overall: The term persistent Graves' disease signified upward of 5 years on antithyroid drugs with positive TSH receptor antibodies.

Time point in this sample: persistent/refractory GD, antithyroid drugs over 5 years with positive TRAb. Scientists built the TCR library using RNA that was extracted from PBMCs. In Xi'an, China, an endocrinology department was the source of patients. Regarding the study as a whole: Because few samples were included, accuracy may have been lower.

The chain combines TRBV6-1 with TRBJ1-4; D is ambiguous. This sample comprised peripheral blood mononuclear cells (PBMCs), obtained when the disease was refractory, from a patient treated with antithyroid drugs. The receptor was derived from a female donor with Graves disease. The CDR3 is CASSPGYEKLFF. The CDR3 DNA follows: TGTGCCAGCAGCCCGGGATACGAAAAACTGTTTTTT.